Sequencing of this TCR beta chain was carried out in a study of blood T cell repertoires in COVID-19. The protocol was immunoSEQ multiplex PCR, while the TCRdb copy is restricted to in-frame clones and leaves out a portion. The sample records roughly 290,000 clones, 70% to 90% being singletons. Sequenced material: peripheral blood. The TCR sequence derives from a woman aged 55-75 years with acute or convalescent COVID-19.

The CDR3 region is CATSGTVNTGELFF. As DNA, the CDR3 is TGTGCCACCTCCGGGACAGTGAACACCGGGGAGCTGTTTTTT. The chain links TRBV7-9 to TRBJ2-2; 7 bases are a match to TRBD1. V trimming: 10 bases; J trimming: 1 base; junction bases outside the gene matches: 6. CDR3 length: 14 amino acids. Germline-derived CDR1 and CDR2 are SEHNR and FQNEAQ (reference sequence).